These T cell receptor beta chains were read from a single sample in a study of OX40 agonist ivuxolimab in advanced cancers. The data were produced by immunoSEQ multiplex PCR, yet TCRdb's version contains in-frame clones alone and is incomplete. The table has roughly 100,000 clones, 90% seen once; the top ten hold 1.5% to 2%. The sample in question was CD4+ or CD8+ T cells sorted from blood, obtained in a trial of the OX40 agonist ivuxolimab. These receptors were taken from an adult with an advanced solid tumor such as melanoma, head and neck, liver or kidney cancer. The CDR3 runs from the conserved cysteine through the conserved F or W. The D gene is left open where the match is weak. Part of the rows lack a size; the others show once, few, many or a class for expanded clones.

j_gene | d_gene | v_gene | abundance | CDR3aa | CDR3nt
TRBJ2-5 | NA | TRBV6-5 | once | CASGKEVLAKETQYF | TGTGCCAGCGGTAAAGAGGTCCTCGCTAAAGAGACCCAGTACTTC
TRBJ1-5 | NA | TRBV5-6 | NA | CASSLGGSAQPQHF | TGTGCCAGCAGCCTGGGTGGTTCGGCTCAGCCCCAGCATTTT
TRBJ1-2 | NA | TRBV28 | NA | CASSPGRIYGYTF | TGTGCCAGCAGTCCGGGACGGATCTATGGCTACACCTTC
TRBJ1-5 | NA | TRBV30 | once | CAWSPTSNQPQHF | TGTGCCTGGAGTCCCACTAGCAATCAGCCCCAGCATTTT
TRBJ2-1 | NA | TRBV5-1 | few | CASSGGTSFNEQFF | TGCGCCAGCAGCGGGGGAACTAGCTTCAATGAGCAGTTCTTC
TRBJ1-1 | NA | TRBV7-6 | NA | CASSLHGRGHTEAFF | TGTGCCAGCAGCTTGCACGGGAGGGGTCACACTGAAGCTTTCTTT
TRBJ2-7 | TRBD1 | TRBV4-2 | NA | CASSPPQGRISYEQYF | TGTGCCAGCAGCCCACCACAGGGGCGTATATCCTACGAGCAGTACTTC
TRBJ2-7 | NA | TRBV30 | once | CAWSPRFDEQYF | TGTGCCTGGAGCCCAAGGTTCGACGAGCAGTACTTC
TRBJ2-5 | TRBD2 | TRBV19 | NA | CASSTGLAGGETQYF | TGTGCCAGTAGTACTGGACTAGCGGGAGGTGAGACCCAGTACTTC
TRBJ1-2 | NA | TRBV6-5 | NA | CATRRGQEAGYTF | TGTGCCACCCGACGAGGTCAGGAGGCTGGCTACACCTTC
TRBJ1-2 | NA | TRBV28 | NA | CATGVSNYGYTF | TGTGCCACCGGGGTCTCTAACTATGGCTACACCTTC
TRBJ2-2 | TRBD1 | TRBV18 | NA | CASSPLFGDRGNTGELFF | TGTGCCAGCTCACCACTGTTTGGGGACAGGGGAAACACCGGGGAGCTGTTTTTT
TRBJ2-5 | TRBD2 | TRBV7-2 | NA | CASSSPRTSGRETQYF | TGTGCCAGCAGCTCCCCCAGGACTAGCGGGAGGGAGACCCAGTACTTC
TRBJ1-1 | NA | TRBV12-5 | NA | CASGLVLTGRNTEAFF | TGTGCTAGTGGTTTGGTACTGACAGGAAGAAACACTGAAGCTTTCTTT
TRBJ2-7 | NA | TRBV6-5 | NA | CASTEESLPYEQYF | TGTGCCAGCACCGAGGAGAGTCTTCCCTACGAGCAGTACTTC
TRBJ2-1 | TRBD1 | TRBV4-2 | few | CASSQNGQEVDEQFF | TGTGCCAGCAGCCAGAACGGACAGGAGGTCGATGAGCAGTTCTTC
TRBJ1-1 | NA | TRBV6-1 | NA | CASSEIGRATEAFF | TGTGCCAGCAGTGAGATAGGGCGGGCCACTGAAGCTTTCTTT
TRBJ1-4 | NA | TRBV30 | NA | CAWSVRRNEKLFF | TGTGCCTGGAGTGTACGGAGGAATGAAAAACTGTTTTTT
TRBJ1-5 | TRBD1 | TRBV19 | NA | CASSIKGARQPQHF | TGTGCCAGTAGTATAAAGGGGGCTCGGCAGCCCCAGCATTTT
TRBJ2-2 | NA | TRBV7-9 | NA | CASSPNTGELFF | TGTGCCAGCAGCCCGAACACCGGGGAGCTGTTTTTT
TRBJ1-1 | TRBD1 | TRBV25-1 | few | CASSGRQGVTEAFF | TGTGCCAGCAGTGGTAGACAGGGGGTTACTGAAGCTTTCTTT
TRBJ1-5 | NA | TRBV18 | NA | CASSPGRGSNQPQHF | TGTGCCAGCTCACCGGGGAGGGGGAGCAATCAGCCCCAGCATTTT
TRBJ1-2 | TRBD1 | TRBV19 | few | CASNTGTGGVPHGYTF | TGTGCCAGTAACACCGGGACAGGGGGCGTCCCCCATGGCTACACCTTC
TRBJ1-5 | TRBD1 | TRBV9 | NA | CASSVEGGGQPQHF | TGTGCCAGCAGCGTCGAAGGGGGCGGTCAGCCCCAGCATTTT
TRBJ2-7 | TRBD1 | TRBV5-1 | NA | CASSINSGQLYFQEQYF | TGCGCCAGCAGCATAAACTCGGGACAGCTATACTTTCAGGAGCAGTACTTC
TRBJ1-1 | TRBD1 | TRBV7-3 | once | CASSQTTGVGTEAFF | TGTGCCAGCAGCCAGACGACAGGGGTTGGCACTGAAGCTTTCTTT
TRBJ1-2 | NA | TRBV11-1 | NA | CASSPRALANYGYTF | TGTGCCAGCAGCCCCAGAGCCCTAGCTAACTATGGCTACACCTTC
TRBJ1-5 | TRBD1 | TRBV6-1 | NA | CASSGQGGLFNQPQHF | TGTGCCAGCAGTGGACAGGGAGGCCTTTTCAATCAGCCCCAGCATTTT
TRBJ2-3 | TRBD2 | TRBV14 | NA | CASSQEGKREVGDTQYF | TGTGCCAGCAGCCAAGAGGGGAAGCGGGAGGTTGGAGATACGCAGTATTTT
TRBJ2-5 | NA | TRBV6-1 | NA | CASTRPGTQGETQYF | TGTGCCAGCACCCGTCCCGGGACCCAGGGAGAGACCCAGTACTTC
TRBJ2-3 | NA | TRBV10-2 | NA | CASSDARDTDTQYF | TGCGCCAGCAGTGACGCCCGGGACACAGATACGCAGTATTTT
TRBJ2-2 | TRBD1 | TRBV5-1 | NA | CASSLPTGGADTGELFF | TGCGCCAGCAGCTTACCGACAGGGGGCGCAGACACCGGGGAGCTGTTTTTT
TRBJ1-1 | TRBD1 | TRBV15 | NA | CATSSGQVNLNTEVFF | TGTGCCACCAGTTCGGGACAGGTCAATCTGAACACTGAAGTTTTCTTT
TRBJ2-1 | TRBD2 | TRBV7-3 | once | CASSPLTSGPYNEQFF | TGTGCCAGCAGCCCATTAACTAGCGGGCCCTACAATGAGCAGTTCTTC
TRBJ1-3 | NA | TRBV6-5 | NA | CASRFRGGSGNTIYF | TGTGCCAGCAGATTCCGAGGGGGGTCTGGAAACACCATATATTTT
TRBJ2-3 | NA | TRBV7-9 | NA | CASSLGQGPDTQYF | TGTGCCAGCAGCTTAGGGCAGGGGCCAGATACGCAGTATTTT
TRBJ2-3 | TRBD2 | TRBV5-5 | NA | CASSPAGGAGTDTQYF | TGTGCCAGCAGCCCCGCGGGGGGCGCCGGCACAGATACGCAGTATTTT
TRBJ1-5 | TRBD1 | TRBV6-1 | NA | CASTVGQVSNQPQHF | TGTGCCAGCACCGTGGGACAGGTCTCCAATCAGCCCCAGCATTTT
TRBJ2-5 | NA | TRBV30 | NA | CAWSGGETQYF | TGTGCCTGGAGTGGAGGGGAGACCCAGTACTTC
TRBJ2-7 | NA | TRBV6-6 | NA | CASSGGTKAYEQYF | TGTGCCAGCAGCGGCGGGACAAAAGCCTACGAGCAGTACTTC
TRBJ1-1 | TRBD1 | TRBV2 | NA | CATKGQGASTEAFF | TGTGCCACTAAAGGACAGGGGGCGAGCACTGAAGCTTTCTTT
TRBJ2-3 | TRBD1 | TRBV19 | NA | CASSTRQGNPTDTQYF | TGTGCCAGTAGTACGAGACAGGGTAATCCCACAGATACGCAGTATTTT
TRBJ1-4 | NA | TRBV2 | once | CASSFSSSNEKLFF | TGTGCCAGCAGTTTCTCGTCCAGTAATGAAAAACTGTTTTTT
TRBJ2-7 | NA | TRBV11-2 | NA | CASSLPTGTLSYEQYF | TGTGCCAGCAGCTTACCTACCGGGACACTATCCTACGAGCAGTACTTC
TRBJ1-2 | NA | TRBV2 | NA | CASSEAIGAEGYTF | TGTGCCAGCAGTGAAGCCATAGGGGCAGAGGGCTACACCTTC
TRBJ1-1 | NA | TRBV11-3 | NA | CASSLGEVPTEAFF | TGTGCCAGCAGCTTAGGAGAGGTTCCCACTGAAGCTTTCTTT
TRBJ2-1 | NA | TRBV11-2 | NA | CASSFLNEQFF | TGTGCCAGCAGCTTTTTGAATGAGCAGTTCTTC
TRBJ2-5 | NA | TRBV2 | NA | CASSEALRGTSKETQYF | TGTGCCAGCAGTGAAGCTCTAAGGGGAACCTCAAAAGAGACCCAGTACTTC
TRBJ1-5 | NA | TRBV7-2 | NA | CASSLTGTSNQPQHF | TGTGCCAGCAGCCTAACCGGGACAAGCAATCAGCCCCAGCATTTT